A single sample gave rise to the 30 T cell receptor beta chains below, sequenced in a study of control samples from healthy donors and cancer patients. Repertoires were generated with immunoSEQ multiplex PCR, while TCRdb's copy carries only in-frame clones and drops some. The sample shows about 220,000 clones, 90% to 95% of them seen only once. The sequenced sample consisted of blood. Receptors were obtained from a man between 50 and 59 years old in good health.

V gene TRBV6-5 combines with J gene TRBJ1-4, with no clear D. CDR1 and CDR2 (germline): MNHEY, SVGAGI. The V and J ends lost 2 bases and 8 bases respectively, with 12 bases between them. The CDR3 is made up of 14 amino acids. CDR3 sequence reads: CASSYGASKEKLFF. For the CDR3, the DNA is TGTGCCAGCAGTTACGGAGCATCCAAGGAAAAACTGTTTTTT.

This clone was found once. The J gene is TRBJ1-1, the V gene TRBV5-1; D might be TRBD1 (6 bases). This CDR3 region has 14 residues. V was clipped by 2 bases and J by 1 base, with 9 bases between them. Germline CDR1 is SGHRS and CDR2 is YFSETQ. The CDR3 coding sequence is TGCGCCAGCAGCTTCGGACAGAAGAACACTGAAGCTTTCTTT. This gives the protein CASSFGQKNTEAFF.

In DNA form, the CDR3 reads TGTGCCTGGGAGGACTGGGTACCCAACTCTGGAAACACCATATATTTT. Protein product: CAWEDWVPNSGNTIYF. This chain uses TRBV30 with TRBJ1-3; D remains unclear. Trimming left V 5 bases short and J 0 bases short, with 17 bases between. CDR3 length: 16 amino acids. CDR1 is GTSNPN, CDR2 SVGIG, per germline (reference sequence). The variable domain in full, with the rest retrieved from reference TRBV30 and TRBJ1-3, is SQTIHQWPATLVQPVGSPLSLECTVEGTSNPNLYWYRQAAGRGLQLLFYSVGIGQISSEVPQNLSASRPQDRQFILSSKKLLLSDSGFYLCAWEDWVPNSGNTIYFGEGSWLTVV.

The CDR3 reads CASSLGRGIYNEQFF. In DNA, the CDR3 is TGTGCCAGCAGCTTGGGGCGGGGGATTTACAATGAGCAGTTCTTC. The rearrangement links TRBV11-3 to TRBJ2-1; TRBD2 matches 7 bases. Looked up from germline, CDR1 is SGHNT and CDR2 is YENEEA. This CDR3 region has 15 residues. The junction had 6 bases not matched to a gene; V was cut back by 3 bases and J by 4 bases.

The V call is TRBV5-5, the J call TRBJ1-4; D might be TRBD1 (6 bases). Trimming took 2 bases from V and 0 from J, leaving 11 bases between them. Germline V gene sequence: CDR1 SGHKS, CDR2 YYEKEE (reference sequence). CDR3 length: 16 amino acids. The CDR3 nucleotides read TGTGCCAGCAGCTTAGCAGGGGTTGCAACTAATGAAAAACTGTTTTTT. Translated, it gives CASSLAGVATNEKLFF.

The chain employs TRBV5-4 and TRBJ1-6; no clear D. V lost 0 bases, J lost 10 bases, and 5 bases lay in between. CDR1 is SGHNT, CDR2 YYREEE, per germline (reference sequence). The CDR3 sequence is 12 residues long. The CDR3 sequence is CASSLDESPLHF. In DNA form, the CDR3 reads TGTGCCAGCAGCTTGGACGAGTCACCCCTCCACTTT.

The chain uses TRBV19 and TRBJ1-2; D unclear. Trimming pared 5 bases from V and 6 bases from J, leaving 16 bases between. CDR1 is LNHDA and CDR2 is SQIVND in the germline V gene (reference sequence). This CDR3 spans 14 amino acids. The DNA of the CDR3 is TGTGCCAGTAGTTTGGTGGGGAATTGGGATGGCTACACCTTC. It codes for CASSLVGNWDGYTF.

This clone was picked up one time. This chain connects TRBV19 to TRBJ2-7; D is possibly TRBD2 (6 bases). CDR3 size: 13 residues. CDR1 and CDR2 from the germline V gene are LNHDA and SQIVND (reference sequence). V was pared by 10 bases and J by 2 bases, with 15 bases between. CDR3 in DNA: TGTGCCACCGCGGGACTGGCGCCCTACGAGCAGTACTTC. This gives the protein CATAGLAPYEQYF.

CDR3 sequence (DNA): TGCGCCAGCAGCTTGGAGAGAGCGGACCAGCAGTATTTT. Translating it yields CASSLERADQQYF. The V call is TRBV5-1, the J call TRBJ2-3, with D perhaps matching TRBD2 (5 bases). With 0 bases removed from V and 11 bases from J, the gap between germline ends came to 13 bases. Germline assignment: CDR1 SGHRS and CDR2 YFSETQ. The CDR3 runs 13 residues.

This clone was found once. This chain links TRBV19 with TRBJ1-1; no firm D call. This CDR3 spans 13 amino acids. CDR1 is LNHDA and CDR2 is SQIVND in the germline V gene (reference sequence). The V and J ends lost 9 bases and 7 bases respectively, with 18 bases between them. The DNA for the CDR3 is TGTGCCAGCACTTCTTATGACCCCCTTGAAGCTTTCTTT. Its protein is CASTSYDPLEAFF. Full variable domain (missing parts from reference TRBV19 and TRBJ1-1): DGGITQSPKYLFRKEGQNVTLSCEQNLNHDAMYWYRQDPGQGLRLIYYSQIVNDFQKGDIAEGYSVSREKKESFPLTVTSAQKNPTAFYLCASTSYDPLEAFFGQGTRLTVV.

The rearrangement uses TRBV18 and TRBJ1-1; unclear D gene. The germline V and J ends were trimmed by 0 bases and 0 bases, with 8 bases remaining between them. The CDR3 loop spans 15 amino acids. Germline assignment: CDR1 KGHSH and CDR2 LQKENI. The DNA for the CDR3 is TGTGCCAGCTCACCACCACAGCTGATGAACACTGAAGCTTTCTTT. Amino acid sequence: CASSPPQLMNTEAFF.

CDR3 nucleotide sequence: TGTGCCAGCAGCCAGCGGGGGGGAAAATCGAGCTCCTACAATGAGCAGTTCTTC. Protein sequence: CASSQRGGKSSSYNEQFF. The chain uses TRBV7-2 and TRBJ2-1; TRBD2 agrees at 10 bases. Trimming cost V 5 bases and J 0 bases; bases outside gene matches: 10. CDR3 length: 18 amino acids. Germline V gives CDR1 SGHTA, CDR2 FQGNSA.

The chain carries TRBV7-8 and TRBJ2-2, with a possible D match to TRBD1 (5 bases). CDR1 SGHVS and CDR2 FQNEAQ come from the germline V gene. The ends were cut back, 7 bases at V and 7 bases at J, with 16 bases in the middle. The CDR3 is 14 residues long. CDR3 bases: TGTGCCAGCAACACGGGCCCAAGGGGCGGGGAGCTGTTTTTT. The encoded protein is CASNTGPRGGELFF.

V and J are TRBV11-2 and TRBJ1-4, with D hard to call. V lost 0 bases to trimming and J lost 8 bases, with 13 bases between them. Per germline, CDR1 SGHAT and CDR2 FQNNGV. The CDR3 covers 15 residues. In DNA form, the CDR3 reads TGTGCCAGCAGCTTAGATGGCGCCTCCCTGGAAAAACTGTTTTTT. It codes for CASSLDGASLEKLFF.

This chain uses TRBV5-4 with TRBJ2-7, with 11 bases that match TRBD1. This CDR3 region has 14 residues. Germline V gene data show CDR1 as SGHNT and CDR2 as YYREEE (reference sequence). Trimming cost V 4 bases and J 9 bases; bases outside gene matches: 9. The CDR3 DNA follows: TGTGCCAGCAGCCCGGACAGGGGGCTCCCCGGGCAGTACTTC. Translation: CASSPDRGLPGQYF.

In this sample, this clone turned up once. The CDR3 here is CASSLRQAGPNTEAFF. The CDR3 DNA sequence: TGTGCCAGCAGCTTGAGACAGGCTGGGCCGAACACTGAAGCTTTCTTT. The chain links TRBV7-6 to TRBJ1-1, with D perhaps TRBD1 (6 bases). Germline values: CDR1 SGHVS, CDR2 FNYEAQ. Trimming removed 3 bases at V and 1 base at J, with 15 bases between. This CDR3 is 16 amino acids long.

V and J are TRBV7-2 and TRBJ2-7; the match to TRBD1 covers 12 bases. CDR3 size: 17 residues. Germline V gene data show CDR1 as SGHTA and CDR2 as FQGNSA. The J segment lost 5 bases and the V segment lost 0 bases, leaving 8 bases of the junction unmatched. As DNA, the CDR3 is TGTGCCAGCAGCTTAGCTCGGTCCGGGACAGGGGGCCACGAGCAGTACTTC. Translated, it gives CASSLARSGTGGHEQYF.

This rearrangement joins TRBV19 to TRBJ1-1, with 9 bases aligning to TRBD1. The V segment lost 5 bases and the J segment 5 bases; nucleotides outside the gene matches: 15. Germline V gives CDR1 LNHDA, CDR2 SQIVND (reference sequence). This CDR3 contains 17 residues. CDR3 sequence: CASSPRPGTGTGTEAFF. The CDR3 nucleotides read TGTGCCAGTAGTCCTCGTCCCGGGACAGGGACGGGGACTGAAGCTTTCTTT.

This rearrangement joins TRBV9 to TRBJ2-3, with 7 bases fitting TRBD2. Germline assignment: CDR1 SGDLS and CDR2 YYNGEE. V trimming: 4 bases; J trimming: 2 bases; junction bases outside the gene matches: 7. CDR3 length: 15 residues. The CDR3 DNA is TGTGCCAGCAGCACTAGACTAGCTCCCACAGATACGCAGTATTTT. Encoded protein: CASSTRLAPTDTQYF.

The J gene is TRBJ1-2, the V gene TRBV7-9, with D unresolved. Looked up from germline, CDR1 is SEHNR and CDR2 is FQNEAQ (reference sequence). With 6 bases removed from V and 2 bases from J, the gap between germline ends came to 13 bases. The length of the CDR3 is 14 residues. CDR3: CASSHSGQNYGYTF. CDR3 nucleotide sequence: TGTGCCAGCAGTCACTCCGGGCAGAACTATGGCTACACCTTC. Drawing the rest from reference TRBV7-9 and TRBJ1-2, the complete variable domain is DTGVSQNPRHKITKRGQNVTFRCDPISEHNRLYWYRQTLGQGPEFLTYFQNEAQLEKSRLLSDRFSAERPKGSFSTLEIQRTEQGDSAMYLCASSHSGQNYGYTFGSGTRLTVV.

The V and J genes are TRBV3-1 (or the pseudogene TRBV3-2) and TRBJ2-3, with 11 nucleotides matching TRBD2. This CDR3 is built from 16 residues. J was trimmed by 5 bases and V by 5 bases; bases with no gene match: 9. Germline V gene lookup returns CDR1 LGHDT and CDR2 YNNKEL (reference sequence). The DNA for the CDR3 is TGTGCCAGCAGCACAACTTTGACTAGCGGGGAAGATACGCAGTATTTT. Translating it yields CASSTTLTSGEDTQYF.

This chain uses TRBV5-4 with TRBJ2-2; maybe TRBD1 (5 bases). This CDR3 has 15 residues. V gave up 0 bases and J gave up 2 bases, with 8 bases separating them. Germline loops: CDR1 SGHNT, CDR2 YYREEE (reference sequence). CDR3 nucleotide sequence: TGTGCCAGCAGCTTGGGGACAACTAACACCGGGGAGCTGTTTTTT. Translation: CASSLGTTNTGELFF.

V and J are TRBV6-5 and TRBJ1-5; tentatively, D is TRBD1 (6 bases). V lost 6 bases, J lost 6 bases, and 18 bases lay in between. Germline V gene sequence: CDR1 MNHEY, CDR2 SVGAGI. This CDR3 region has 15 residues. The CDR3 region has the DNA TGTGCCAGCAGCTTGGCGGGGGGCATAAGTCAGCCCCAGCATTTT. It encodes CASSLAGGISQPQHF.

The CDR3 coding sequence is TGTGCCAGCAGCGGACAGGGGCCTTATCAGCCCCAGCATTTT. This gives the protein CASSGQGPYQPQHF. This sequence joins TRBV3-1 (or the pseudogene TRBV3-2) and TRBJ1-5; 9 nucleotides align to TRBD1. V shed 5 bases and J 5 bases; nucleotides not matched to a gene: 4. Germline CDR1 reads LGHDT; CDR2 reads YNNKEL (reference sequence). The CDR3 has 14 amino acids.

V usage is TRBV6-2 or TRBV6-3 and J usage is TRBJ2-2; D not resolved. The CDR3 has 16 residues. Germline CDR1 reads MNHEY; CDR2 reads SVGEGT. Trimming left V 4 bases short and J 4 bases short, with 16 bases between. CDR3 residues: CASSFSRTLGTGELFF. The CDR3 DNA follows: TGTGCCAGCAGTTTCAGCAGGACGCTGGGCACCGGGGAGCTGTTTTTT.

The CDR3 bases are TGCAGTGCTAGTTCGGGGACGACCCTAACTAAATCTGGGGCCAACGTCCTGACTTTC. This codes for CSASSGTTLTKSGANVLTF. This chain joins TRBV20-1 and TRBJ2-6; D is possibly TRBD1 or TRBD2 (5 bases each). The CDR3 consists of 19 residues. Between the trimmed V and J ends, which lost 3 bases and 1 base, there was a span of 22 bases. Germline loops: CDR1 DFQATT, CDR2 SNEGSKA (reference sequence).

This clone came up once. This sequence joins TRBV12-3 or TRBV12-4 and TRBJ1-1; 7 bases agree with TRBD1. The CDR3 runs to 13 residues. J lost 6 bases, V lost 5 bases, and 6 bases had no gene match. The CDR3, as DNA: TGTGCCAGCAGTCGCGGACAGGTCGCTGAAGCTTTCTTT. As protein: CASSRGQVAEAFF.

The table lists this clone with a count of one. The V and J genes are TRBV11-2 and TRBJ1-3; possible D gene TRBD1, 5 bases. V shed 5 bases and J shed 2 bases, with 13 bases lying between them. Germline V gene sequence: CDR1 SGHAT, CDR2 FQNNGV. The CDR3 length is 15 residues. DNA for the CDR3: TGTGCCAGCAGCCCCGGGGGGGGAACTGGAAACACCATATATTTT. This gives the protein CASSPGGGTGNTIYF.

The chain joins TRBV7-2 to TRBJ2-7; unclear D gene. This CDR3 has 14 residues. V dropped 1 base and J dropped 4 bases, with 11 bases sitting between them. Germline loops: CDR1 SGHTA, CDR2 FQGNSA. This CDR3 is CASSLGPRAYEQYF. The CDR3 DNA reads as TGTGCCAGCAGCTTAGGACCCCGTGCATACGAGCAGTACTTC.

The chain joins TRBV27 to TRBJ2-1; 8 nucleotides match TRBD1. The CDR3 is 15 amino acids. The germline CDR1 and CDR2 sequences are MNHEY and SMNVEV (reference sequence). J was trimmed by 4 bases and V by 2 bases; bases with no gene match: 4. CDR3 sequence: CASSLQGALYNEQFF. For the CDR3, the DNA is TGTGCCAGCAGTTTACAGGGGGCCTTGTACAATGAGCAGTTCTTC.